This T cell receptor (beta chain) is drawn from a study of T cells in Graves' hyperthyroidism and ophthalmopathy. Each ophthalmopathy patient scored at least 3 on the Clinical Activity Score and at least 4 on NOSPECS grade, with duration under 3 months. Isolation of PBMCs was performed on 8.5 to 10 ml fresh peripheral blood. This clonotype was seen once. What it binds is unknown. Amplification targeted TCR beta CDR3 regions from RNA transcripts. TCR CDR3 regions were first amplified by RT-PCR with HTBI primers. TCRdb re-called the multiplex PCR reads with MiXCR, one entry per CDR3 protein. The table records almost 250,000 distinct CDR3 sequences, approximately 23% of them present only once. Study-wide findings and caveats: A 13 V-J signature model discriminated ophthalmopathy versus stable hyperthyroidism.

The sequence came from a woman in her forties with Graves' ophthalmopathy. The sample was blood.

Here the CDR3 reads CASSYDRGNMYTEAFF. Written as DNA, the CDR3 is TGTGCCAGCAGTTACGACAGGGGAAACATGTACACTGAAGCTTTCTTT. This chain connects TRBV6-5 to TRBJ1-1; 8 bases are a match to TRBD1. Unmatched junction bases numbered 8, after V lost 2 bases and J lost 3 bases. Germline assignment: CDR1 MNHEY and CDR2 SVGAGI. The CDR3 consists of 16 residues.